These 10 T cell receptor beta chains originate from one sample sequenced in a study of T cells in women clearing cervical HPV infection. Method: immunoSEQ multiplex PCR; TCRdb's copy keeps in-frame clones and lacks some. This sample's table reports approximately 39,000 clones. The sample taken for sequencing was blood buffy coat. All receptors derive from a woman aged 18 to 75 with a cervical HPV16 infection that either progressed to CIN3+ or cleared (not recorded which).

To note about this clone: The missing CDR3 end, 3 residues past where the read stops, is filled in from the germline J gene. The rearrangement uses TRBV10-3 and TRBJ1-1, with a tentative D call TRBD1 (6 bases). CDR1 ENHRY and CDR2 SYGVKD come from the germline V gene. The V gene lost 6 bases and the J gene lost 4 bases, with 15 bases spanning the gap. This CDR3 spans 14 amino acids. CDR3 bases read: TGTGCCATCAGGACGCCCGGACAGAGCACTGAA. Its protein is CAIRTPGQSTE. The full CDR3 reads CAIRTPGQSTEAFF.

Details on this clone: The read gets to within 3 residues of the CDR3 end, and the germline J gene fills in the rest. The chain employs TRBV18 and TRBJ2-7, with D tentatively TRBD2 (6 bases). Trimming left V 3 bases short and J 5 bases short, with 14 bases between. The CDR3 consists of 14 residues. Germline V lookup: CDR1 KGHSH, CDR2 LQKENI. The part of the CDR3 DNA that was read is TGTGCCAGCTCACCCCCCGGGACTCGGGACGAG. Amino acid sequence: CASSPPGTRDE. The full CDR3 protein reads CASSPPGTRDEQYF.

On this clone itself: The read ends 3 residues shy of where the CDR3 ends; the end is completed using the germline J gene. J is TRBJ1-5 and V is TRBV7-2, with D possibly TRBD1 on 6 matching bases. CDR3 length: 14 amino acids. V shed 5 bases and J shed 6 bases, with 14 bases lying between them. Germline-derived CDR1 and CDR2 are SGHTA and FQGNSA. The CDR3 protein is CASSLYMTGQPQHF. The sequenced CDR3 bases are TGTGCCAGCAGCCTTTACATGACAGGTCAGCCC.

Details on this clone: The read falls 3 residues short of the CDR3 end, and the missing part is taken from the germline J gene. The chain employs TRBV7-6 and TRBJ1-2, with no clear D. Germline CDR1 SGHVS, CDR2 FNYEAQ. Trimming pared 4 bases from V and 5 bases from J, leaving 20 bases between. The CDR3 extends over 16 amino acids. The DNA read from the CDR3 is TGTGCCAGCAGCTCCCAACCCCCCGGCCAGGCTTATGGC. This sequence encodes CASSSQPPGQAYG. The whole CDR3 sequence is CASSSQPPGQAYGYTF.

Of note for this clone: The read falls 3 residues short of the CDR3 end, and the missing part is taken from the germline J gene. The chain combines TRBV11-1 with TRBJ2-1; TRBD2 matches 7 bases. V gave up 1 base and J gave up 7 bases; unmatched junction bases: 7. This CDR3 comprises 15 residues. Germline V CDR1 and CDR2: SGHAT, FQDESV (reference sequence). CDR3 residues: CASSLEASGGNEQFF. The CDR3 bases that were read are TGTGCCAGCAGCTTAGAGGCTAGCGGTGGGAATGAG. Together with reference TRBV11-1 and TRBJ2-1, the CDR3 gives the full variable domain: EAEVAQSPRYKITEKSQAVAFWCDPISGHATLYWYRQILGQGPELLVQFQDESVVDDSQLPKDRFSAERLKGVDSTLKIQPAELGDSAMYLCASSLEASGGNEQFFGPGTRLTVL.

As for this clone: The CDR3 end lies 3 residues beyond the end of the read and is filled in from the germline J gene. This chain uses TRBV20-1 with TRBJ2-7; 14 nucleotides line up with TRBD2. Trimming at V came to 3 bases and at J to 6 bases, leaving 7 bases not matched to a gene. Germline CDR1 reads DFQATT; CDR2 reads SNEGSKA (reference sequence). The CDR3 loop spans 15 amino acids. CDR3: CSASGLAGGSAEQYF. The covered CDR3 bases are TGCAGTGCTAGTGGACTAGCGGGGGGTTCCGCCGAG.

As concerns this clone: The observed sequence ends 3 residues before the CDR3 terminus, with the missing tail filled in from the germline J gene. The J gene is TRBJ2-1, the V gene TRBV28; possible D gene TRBD2, 6 bases. Trimming shortened V by 5 bases and J by 8 bases, and 19 bases separated the two germline ends. Looked up from germline, CDR1 is MDHEN and CDR2 is SYDVKM. The CDR3 covers 15 residues. The CDR3 DNA, read in part, is TGTGCCAGCAGTACGACTAGTCCGCGGCCCCATGAG. Translating gives CASSTTSPRPHE. The CDR3 in its entirety is CASSTTSPRPHEQFF.

As for this clone: The CDR3 end is not reached by the read, which stops 3 residues before it; the germline J gene fills it in. This chain uses TRBV7-2 with TRBJ2-3; TRBD1 or TRBD2 may be the D gene (7 bases each). From germline, CDR1 is SGHTA and CDR2 FQGNSA. There are 14 residues in the CDR3. CDR3: CASSSDREGETQYF. The CDR3 bases that were read are TGTGCCAGCAGCTCCGACAGGGAGGGAGAGACG.

Concerning this clone itself: The read falls 3 residues short of the CDR3 end, and the missing part is taken from the germline J gene. This sequence joins TRBV4-1 and TRBJ2-5; D may be TRBD1 (6 bases). Germline CDR1 is MGHRA and CDR2 is YSYEKL. This CDR3 comprises 15 residues. V dropped 3 bases and J dropped 1 base, with 12 bases sitting between them. Partial CDR3 DNA: TGCGCCAGCAGCCAGGGGTGGGGGCCCCAAGAGACC. Protein sequence: CASSQGWGPQET. The CDR3 in its entirety is CASSQGWGPQETQYF.

About this clone: The sequenced fragment ends 3 residues before the CDR3 boundary, so the rest is inferred from the germline J gene. Additional DNA sequences in this sample encode the identical CDR3. The V call is TRBV18, the J call TRBJ1-3, with D unclear. The CDR3 runs to 15 residues. The germline V gene has CDR1 KGHSH and CDR2 LQKENI. Trimming removed 6 bases at V and 0 bases at J, with 12 bases between. The CDR3 DNA, read in part, is TGTGCCAGCTCCCCGGGGTCTGCCTCTGGAAACACC. Amino acids: CASSPGSASGNT. The full-length CDR3 reads as CASSPGSASGNTIYF.